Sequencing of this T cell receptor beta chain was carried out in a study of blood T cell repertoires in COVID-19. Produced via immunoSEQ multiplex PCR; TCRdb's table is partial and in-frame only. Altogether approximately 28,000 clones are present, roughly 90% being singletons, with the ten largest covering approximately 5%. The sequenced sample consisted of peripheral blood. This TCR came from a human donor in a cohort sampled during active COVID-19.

The CDR3: CASSVSGTGPTEQFF. The CDR3 coding sequence is TGTGCCAGCAGCGTATCCGGGACAGGGCCCACTGAGCAGTTCTTC. The chain carries TRBV9 and TRBJ2-1; 9 bases are shared with TRBD1. The junction had 8 bases not matched to a gene; V was cut back by 1 base and J by 9 bases. There are 15 residues in the CDR3. CDR1 and CDR2 (germline): SGDLS, YYNGEE.